The rows below give T cell receptor beta chains drawn from one sample of a study of blood T cell repertoires in COVID-19. Assay: immunoSEQ multiplex PCR; the TCRdb copy retains only in-frame clones and omits some. The sample consists of tens of thousands of clones, 70% to 80% of them appearing once. The sample comprised peripheral blood. The receptor source for this set is a man between 70 and 80 years old with acute or convalescent COVID-19. Each CDR3 is given with its conserved first and last residue. Fields, in order: J gene, V gene, D gene, clone size, CDR3 DNA, CDR3 protein. The D gene is left open where the match is weak. Size values are once, few and many counts, or a class for expanded clones, and some rows have none.

TRBJ2-7	TRBV5-4	TRBD2	.	TGTGCCGCCGGGGGGGAGGGCCCCGAGCAGTACTTC	CAAGGEGPEQYF
TRBJ2-1	TRBV27	TRBD2	.	TGTGCCAGCAGTTGGGGACTAGCGGGAGATGAGCAGTTCTTC	CASSWGLAGDEQFF
TRBJ2-1	TRBV29-1	.	.	TGCAGCGTTGAAAGGGGAGGTCAGGGAAGGTCTGAGCAGTTCTTC	CSVERGGQGRSEQFF
TRBJ2-7	TRBV6-6	TRBD2	.	TGTGCCAGCAGGCGAACTAGCGTTCTCTACGAGCAGTACTTC	CASRRTSVLYEQYF
TRBJ2-1	TRBV3-1/TRBV3-2	TRBD1	.	TGTGCCAGCAGCCAAGGGTTAACAGGGGGCTTATACAATGAGCAGTTCTTC	CASSQGLTGGLYNEQFF
TRBJ2-2	TRBV6-5	.	.	TGTGCCAGCAGTTACTCGAGTAGCATAGGGGCCGGGGAGCTGTTTTTT	CASSYSSSIGAGELFF
TRBJ2-1	TRBV4-2	TRBD2	.	TGTGCCAGCAGCCAAGATGCAACTAGCGGGTCGTACAATGAGCAGTTCTTC	CASSQDATSGSYNEQFF
TRBJ1-5	TRBV18	.	.	TGTGCCAGCTCGCCTGATTCAGGCAATCAGCCCCAGCATTTT	CASSPDSGNQPQHF
TRBJ2-1	TRBV21-1	.	few	TGTGCCAGCAGACCCCCGACGGGAAGCTCCTACAATGAGCAGTTCTTC	CASRPPTGSSYNEQFF
TRBJ1-3	TRBV15	.	.	TGTGCCACCAGCAGAGGGGTCGACAGCCGCGCTGGAAACACCATATATTTT	CATSRGVDSRAGNTIYF
TRBJ2-7	TRBV10-3	.	few	TGTGCCATCAGTGACCGACGAGAGCGGTCCTCCTACGAGCAGTACTTC	CAISDRRERSSYEQYF
TRBJ1-5	TRBV28	.	.	TGTGCCAGCAGTTTTTGGGGGGTCGGCTTTCTGACCCAGCATTTT	CASSFWGVGFLTQHF
TRBJ1-4	TRBV7-9	.	.	TGTGCCAGCAGCTTAGCCCGTGGAGGGGTTAGGGAAAAACTGTTTTTT	CASSLARGGVREKLFF
TRBJ1-1	TRBV12-3/TRBV12-4	.	.	TGTGCCAGCAGCCTTCAGGGGAACACTGAAGCTTTCTTT	CASSLQGNTEAFF
TRBJ2-1	TRBV6-5	TRBD2	.	TGTGCCAGCAGCCGACACCTAGGGAGGGTCAATGAGCAGTTCTTC	CASSRHLGRVNEQFF
TRBJ2-3	TRBV4-3	.	.	TGCGCCAGCAGCCAAGATCCCTCTAGGAGCACAGATACGCAGTATTTT	CASSQDPSRSTDTQYF
TRBJ2-2	TRBV19	TRBD2	.	TGTGCCGGTGGTGGGGCTAGCGGACTCACCGGGGAGCTGTTTTTT	CAGGGASGLTGELFF